Listed here are 23 T cell receptor beta chains from one sample, sequenced in a study of blood T cell repertoires in COVID-19 (dated by TCRdb to between 2020 and 2021). The library was built by means of the immunoSEQ multiplex PCR assay. The table was pulled from immuneACCESS by TCRdb, which kept in-frame rearrangements only. Such tables lose some clones; where checked, under half of the loss comes from unresolved V genes, and the rest has no known cause. Present in this sample are around 430,000 clones, around nine tenths of which were seen just once. Roughly a tenth of the sample is held by the ten biggest clonotypes. The sample was PBMCs or T cells enriched from blood (not recorded which). Receptors originate from a woman aged 50 to 60 who had recovered from COVID-19.

The gene calls are TRBV5-1 and TRBJ2-1; 8 bases fit TRBD2. The CDR3 is 14 amino acids. The junction had 7 bases not matched to a gene; V was cut back by 3 bases and J by 8 bases. Germline CDR1 reads SGHRS; CDR2 reads YFSETQ. The CDR3 loop reads CASSYSTSDHEQFF. In DNA, the CDR3 is TGCGCCAGCAGCTACTCGACTAGCGATCATGAGCAGTTCTTC.

The chain joins TRBV9 to TRBJ1-2, with a tentative D call TRBD1 (6 bases). Deletions cut 3 bases from V and 7 bases from J, with 13 bases between. CDR1 SGDLS and CDR2 YYNGEE come from the germline V gene. The CDR3 extends over 13 amino acids. CDR3 bases: TGTGCCAGCAGCGACCAGGGGAAGGGTGGCTACACCTTC. This codes for CASSDQGKGGYTF.

This clone came up a few times. The chain uses TRBV6-5 and TRBJ2-1; 14 bases are shared with TRBD2. Germline V gives CDR1 MNHEY, CDR2 SVGAGI. This CDR3 region has 15 residues. V was clipped by 6 bases and J by 11 bases; unmatched bases: 9. The CDR3 coding sequence is TGTGCCAGCAGCCCGGGACTAGCGGGGGAGACTAAGCAGTTCTTC. This translates into CASSPGLAGETKQFF.

The rearrangement uses TRBV3-1 (or the pseudogene TRBV3-2) and TRBJ1-2; D gene uncertain. Germline-derived CDR1 and CDR2 are LGHDT and YNNKEL (reference sequence). The CDR3 contains 13 residues. V was shortened by 2 bases and J by 7 bases, with 11 bases between the two germline ends. The CDR3 region is CASSQTIRGGYTF. DNA of the CDR3: TGTGCCAGCAGCCAAACCATCCGGGGTGGCTACACCTTC.

This chain connects TRBV6-5 to TRBJ1-1, with a tentative D call TRBD1 (5 bases). The length of the CDR3 is 14 residues. The V gene lost 5 bases and the J gene lost 4 bases, with 14 bases spanning the gap. Germline CDR1 reads MNHEY; CDR2 reads SVGAGI. The CDR3 nucleotides are TGTGCCAGCAGTCCGACAGACCTCGTCACTGAAGCTTTCTTT. Translation: CASSPTDLVTEAFF.

This chain uses TRBV7-9 with TRBJ2-3; D might be TRBD2 (6 bases). The CDR3 spans 15 residues. Germline lookup yields CDR1 SEHNR and CDR2 FQNEAQ (reference sequence). V was trimmed by 5 bases and J by 6 bases, leaving 18 bases between them. CDR3 region: CASSALGGAMDTQYF. The DNA for the CDR3 is TGTGCCAGCAGCGCCCTCGGGGGAGCCATGGATACGCAGTATTTT.

The V gene is TRBV5-6, the J gene TRBJ1-1; D remains unclear. CDR1 SGHDT and CDR2 YYEEEE come from the germline V gene. Trimming took 0 bases from V and 0 from J, leaving 12 bases between them. This CDR3 contains 16 residues. The CDR3 reads CASSLGSGVMNTEAFF. The CDR3 DNA reads as TGTGCCAGCAGCTTGGGGTCCGGGGTAATGAACACTGAAGCTTTCTTT. Full variable domain (remainder filled in from reference TRBV5-6 and TRBJ1-1): DAGVTQSPTHLIKTRGQQVTLRCSPKSGHDTVSWYQQALGQGPQFIFQYYEEEERQRGNFPDRFSGHQFPNYSSELNVNALLLGDSALYLCASSLGSGVMNTEAFFGQGTRLTVV.

The chain is built from TRBV28 and TRBJ1-5; 7 bases fit TRBD1. The CDR3 is made up of 16 amino acids. The germline V gene has CDR1 MDHEN and CDR2 SYDVKM. The V gene end was trimmed by 2 bases and the J gene end by 4 bases; junction bases not matched to a gene: 8. For the CDR3, the DNA is TGTGCCAGCAGTTTAGAGGCAGGGGGTCTTAATCAGCCCCAGCATTTT. This sequence encodes CASSLEAGGLNQPQHF.

The chain combines TRBV7-2 with TRBJ1-1; weak D call: TRBD1 (5 bases). V gave up 4 bases and J gave up 1 base, with 7 bases separating them. The CDR3 extends over 13 amino acids. From germline, CDR1 is SGHTA and CDR2 FQGNSA. DNA for the CDR3: TGTGCCAGCAGCTCGGACACGAACACTGAAGCTTTCTTT. This gives the protein CASSSDTNTEAFF.

The chain recombines TRBV27 with TRBJ2-7, with D possibly being TRBD1 (6 bases). The CDR3 consists of 15 residues. Looked up from germline, CDR1 is MNHEY and CDR2 is SMNVEV (reference sequence). V gave up 4 bases and J gave up 0 bases, with 13 bases separating them. CDR3 loop: CASSYRGQSSYEQYF. The CDR3 DNA follows: TGTGCCAGCAGTTACCGTGGACAGAGCTCCTACGAGCAGTACTTC.

This clone was recorded once. The chain carries TRBV28 and TRBJ2-3, with D possibly matching TRBD2 (7 bases). Germline V gene data show CDR1 as MDHEN and CDR2 as SYDVKM. The CDR3 length is 15 residues. V gave up 6 bases and J gave up 3 bases, with 16 bases separating them. The CDR3 sequence is CASSNARGATDTQYF. For the CDR3, the DNA is TGTGCCAGCAGCAATGCCCGGGGGGCAACAGATACGCAGTATTTT.

The chain links TRBV5-4 to TRBJ2-5; D uncertain. Trimming removed 4 bases at V and 0 bases at J, with 13 bases between. The CDR3 covers 15 residues. CDR1 is SGHNT, CDR2 YYREEE, per germline (reference sequence). The CDR3: CASSQTLEYQETQYF. CDR3 nucleotides: TGTGCCAGCAGCCAGACTCTAGAGTACCAAGAGACCCAGTACTTC.

The chain has TRBV7-2 and TRBJ2-3; D not resolved. CDR3 length: 16 residues. Per the germline V gene, CDR1 is SGHTA and CDR2 is FQGNSA. V lost 1 base and J 2 bases, leaving 13 bases between the germline ends. CDR3 nucleotides: TGTGCCAGCAGCTTAGTAAGACGCACTAACACAGATACGCAGTATTTT. It encodes CASSLVRRTNTDTQYF.

The chain carries TRBV5-5 and TRBJ1-4, with TRBD1 matching over 9 bases. The CDR3 length is 17 residues. Trimming at V came to 3 bases and at J to 5 bases, leaving 11 bases not matched to a gene. The germline V gene encodes CDR1 SGHKS and CDR2 YYEKEE (reference sequence). CDR3: CASSSIGLGTGNEKLFF. The DNA of the CDR3 is TGTGCCAGCAGCTCGATCGGATTGGGGACAGGGAATGAAAAACTGTTTTTT.

The chain joins TRBV6-6 to TRBJ1-2; D is ambiguous. From germline, CDR1 is MNHNY and CDR2 SVGAGI (reference sequence). The CDR3 extends over 12 amino acids. V lost 6 bases, J lost 2 bases, and 7 bases lay in between. The CDR3 here is CASRGENYGYTF. The CDR3 bases are TGTGCCAGCAGGGGCGAAAACTATGGCTACACCTTC.

The J gene is TRBJ2-1, the V gene TRBV28, with D possibly TRBD2 on 6 matching bases. This CDR3 spans 19 amino acids. The V end lost 2 bases, the J end lost 0 bases, and 20 bases lay between the germline ends. Germline V gene lookup returns CDR1 MDHEN and CDR2 SYDVKM. DNA of the CDR3: TGTGCCAGCAGTTTACTGGGCGGTAGGGGAGGTAGCTCCTACAATGAGCAGTTCTTC. Amino acid sequence: CASSLLGGRGGSSYNEQFF.

The chain couples TRBV9 to TRBJ1-1; no clear D gene. Trimming removed 3 bases from V and 7 bases from J, with 13 bases in between. Germline lookup yields CDR1 SGDLS and CDR2 YYNGEE. The CDR3 has 13 amino acids. This CDR3 reads CASSAIMSYEAFF. CDR3 nucleotides: TGTGCCAGCAGCGCCATAATGAGCTATGAAGCTTTCTTT. Complete variable domain (other parts from reference TRBV9 and TRBJ1-1): DSGVTQTPKHLITATGQRVTLRCSPRSGDLSVYWYQQSLDQGLQFLIQYYNGEERAKGNILERFSAQQFPDLHSELNLSSLELGDSALYFCASSAIMSYEAFFGQGTRLTVV.

This clone was seen more than once but under ten times. The chain is built from TRBV7-2 and TRBJ1-5, with D tentatively TRBD1 (6 bases). The CDR3 consists of 17 residues. Germline V gene lookup returns CDR1 SGHTA and CDR2 FQGNSA. Between the trimmed V and J ends, which lost 5 bases and 6 bases, there was a span of 23 bases. The DNA for the CDR3 is TGTGCCAGCAGCACCCAGTCGGCAGGGAGAGGGGGTCAGCCCCAGCATTTT. Its translation: CASSTQSAGRGGQPQHF.

The rearrangement joins TRBV10-3 to TRBJ1-1; maybe TRBD1 (6 bases). Trimming left V 7 bases short and J 0 bases short, with 9 bases between. Germline V CDR1 and CDR2: ENHRY, SYGVKD. The CDR3 runs to 13 residues. The CDR3 region is CAITWGLNTEAFF. The DNA of the CDR3 is TGTGCCATCACGTGGGGGCTGAACACTGAAGCTTTCTTT.

J is TRBJ1-3 and V is TRBV7-9, with no clear D. The CDR3 has 15 residues. Germline V gene data show CDR1 as SEHNR and CDR2 as FQNEAQ (reference sequence). V dropped 3 bases and J dropped 5 bases, with 14 bases sitting between them. CDR3 sequence (DNA): TGTGCCAGCAGCTTCGCGATGGGAGGGAGAAACACCATATATTTT. It encodes CASSFAMGGRNTIYF.

This clone has a handful of counts. This sequence joins TRBV6-2 or TRBV6-3 and TRBJ1-1; no clear D gene. CDR1 and CDR2 from the germline V gene are MNHEY and SVGEGT. This CDR3 has 14 residues. Trimming removed 2 bases from V and 0 bases from J, with 7 bases in between. CDR3 protein: CASSYGLMNTEAFF. In DNA, the CDR3 is TGTGCCAGCAGTTACGGACTAATGAACACTGAAGCTTTCTTT.

This clone was detected only once. The chain links TRBV4-1 to TRBJ1-2; 8 bases match TRBD1. V was clipped by 1 base and J by 2 bases; unmatched bases: 9. The CDR3 has 17 amino acids. Germline CDR1 and CDR2: MGHRA and YSYEKL. The DNA for the CDR3 is TGCGCCAGCAGCCAAGTTGGGGCCTCAGGGGGCAACTATGGCTACACCTTC. It yields the protein CASSQVGASGGNYGYTF.

The chain is built from TRBV28 and TRBJ2-5, with a tentative D call TRBD2 (7 bases). Trimming shortened V by 5 bases and J by 5 bases, and 15 bases separated the two germline ends. CDR1 and CDR2 from the germline V gene are MDHEN and SYDVKM. This CDR3 has 14 amino acids. The CDR3 DNA sequence: TGTGCCAGCAGTCTCCGGGGGGCTCGGGAGACCCAGTACTTC. Protein sequence: CASSLRGARETQYF.